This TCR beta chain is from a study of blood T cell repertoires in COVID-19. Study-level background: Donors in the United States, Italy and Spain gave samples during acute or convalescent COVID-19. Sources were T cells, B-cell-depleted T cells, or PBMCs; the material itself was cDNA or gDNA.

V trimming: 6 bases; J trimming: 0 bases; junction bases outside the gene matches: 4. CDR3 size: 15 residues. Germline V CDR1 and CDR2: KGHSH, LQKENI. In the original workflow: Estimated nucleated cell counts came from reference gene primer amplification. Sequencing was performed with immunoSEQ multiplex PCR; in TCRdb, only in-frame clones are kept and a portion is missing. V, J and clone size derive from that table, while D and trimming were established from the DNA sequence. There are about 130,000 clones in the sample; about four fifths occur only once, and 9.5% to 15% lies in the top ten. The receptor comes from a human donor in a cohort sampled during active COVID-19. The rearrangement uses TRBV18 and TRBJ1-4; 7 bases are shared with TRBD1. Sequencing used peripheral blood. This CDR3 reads CASSLQGTTNEKLFF. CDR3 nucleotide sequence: TGTGCCAGCTCGCTACAGGGGACAACTAATGAAAAACTGTTTTTT.